Listed here are 7 T cell receptor beta chains from one sample, sequenced in a study of beta chain features in type 1 diabetes. Of the isolated RNA, all was reverse transcribed, and so the sequenced material was expressed TCRB transcripts. Profiled with immunoSEQ multiplex PCR; TCRdb holds only in-frame clones, not every one. The top ten clones hold 0.44% of a sample with fewer than 400,000 clones, 6.5% to 10% of them seen once. Sequenced input: central memory CD4+ T cells from blood. Source of these receptors: a woman in her late teens or twenties in good health.

The chain employs TRBV5-1 and TRBJ2-7; D perhaps matches TRBD2 (6 bases). CDR1 is SGHRS and CDR2 is YFSETQ in the germline V gene. With 0 bases removed from V and 6 bases from J, the gap between germline ends came to 7 bases. The CDR3 has 12 residues. CDR3 protein: CASSLGDFEQYF. CDR3 DNA sequence: TGCGCCAGCAGCTTGGGGGACTTCGAGCAGTACTTC.

This clone was observed many times. The chain joins TRBV7-9 to TRBJ2-3, with D uncertain. V shed 5 bases and J shed 4 bases, with 13 bases lying between them. The CDR3 contains 14 residues. Germline CDR1 and CDR2: SEHNR and FQNEAQ (reference sequence). The CDR3 sequence: CASSKREGSDTQYF. The CDR3 coding sequence is TGTGCCAGCAGCAAAAGGGAAGGGTCAGATACGCAGTATTTT.

Remarks on this clone: The same CDR3 also results from other DNA sequences found in this sample. The V gene is TRBV15, the J gene TRBJ2-6, with D hard to call. From germline, CDR1 is LNHNV and CDR2 YYDKDF (reference sequence). This CDR3 region has 16 residues. V lost 0 bases to trimming and J lost 2 bases, with 8 bases between them. CDR3 sequence: CATSREWGAGANVLTF. The DNA of the CDR3 is TGTGCCACCAGCAGAGAGTGGGGTGCTGGGGCCAACGTCCTGACTTTC.

The chain combines TRBV2 with TRBJ2-1, with TRBD2 matching over 13 bases. Unmatched junction bases numbered 4, after V lost 5 bases and J lost 6 bases. The CDR3 extends over 15 amino acids. Germline CDR1 reads SNHLY; CDR2 reads FYNNEI. The CDR3 bases are TGTGCCAGCAGTTTTCGACTAGCGGGAGGCAATGAGCAGTTCTTC. As protein: CASSFRLAGGNEQFF.

This clone was seen more than once but under ten times. The gene calls are TRBV29-1 and TRBJ2-7; 12 bases match TRBD2. V gave up 4 bases and J gave up 5 bases; unmatched junction bases: 6. From germline, CDR1 is SQVTM and CDR2 ANQGSEA. The CDR3 sequence is 14 residues long. The CDR3: CSVGTSGILDEQYF. The CDR3 DNA reads as TGCAGCGTTGGGACTAGCGGGATCTTAGACGAGCAGTACTTC.

This clone showed up many times. J is TRBJ2-7 and V is TRBV19; D might be TRBD1 (6 bases). This CDR3 has 15 residues. Trimming took 8 bases from V and 3 from J, leaving 20 bases between them. Looked up from germline, CDR1 is LNHDA and CDR2 is SQIVND (reference sequence). Written as DNA, the CDR3 is TGTGCCAGTCCGTGTGGGGGCACCCCAGTCTACGAGCAGTACTTC. It encodes CASPCGGTPVYEQYF.

This clone was picked up a small number of times. The CDR3 protein is CASSLGAGRTGELFF. The CDR3 DNA follows: TGTGCCAGCAGCTTGGGTGCGGGGCGCACCGGGGAGCTGTTTTTT. This chain uses TRBV7-9 with TRBJ2-2, with a weak D call TRBD2 (6 bases). This CDR3 has 15 residues. Germline V gives CDR1 SEHNR, CDR2 FQNEAQ (reference sequence). Trimming took 3 bases from V and 4 from J, leaving 12 bases between them.